This T cell receptor beta chain appears in the sequencing data of a study of blood T cell repertoires in COVID-19. Across the study: The study drew acute and convalescent COVID-19 samples from the United States, Italy and Spain.

The data were produced by immunoSEQ multiplex PCR, yet TCRdb's version contains in-frame clones alone and is incomplete. The table has about 240,000 clones, roughly 80% seen once; the top ten hold 3.4%. Per germline, CDR1 SGHDN and CDR2 FVKESK. Between the trimmed V and J ends, which lost 4 bases and 8 bases, there was a span of 12 bases. The CDR3 runs 13 residues. Sample: peripheral blood. This sequence originates from a woman between 18 and 29 years old with acute or convalescent COVID-19. The chain is built from TRBV14 and TRBJ1-5; D uncertain. The CDR3 sequence is CASSPGRFEPQHF. The CDR3 bases are TGTGCCAGCAGCCCCGGGAGGTTTGAGCCCCAGCATTTT.